The 13 T cell receptor beta chains given below trace back to one sample, sequenced in a study of cytomegalovirus exposure and HLA in healthy donors. 13 Jbeta primers and 60 Vbeta primers were used for the PCR. TCRdb's table, derived via immunoSEQ multiplex PCR, lists solely in-frame clones and lacks some. The sample carries tens of thousands of clones, approximately 71% recorded once. The sequencing input was PBMCs. These receptors originate from a man in his thirties or forties in good health and CMV-seronegative.

This chain uses TRBV4-1 with TRBJ1-1; 8 bases agree with TRBD1. From germline, CDR1 is MGHRA and CDR2 YSYEKL. The CDR3 runs 15 residues. The J segment lost 10 bases and the V segment lost 0 bases, leaving 10 bases of the junction unmatched. The DNA of the CDR3 is TGCGCCAGCAGCCAAGATCCGGACAGGGCCTCGGGAGCTTTCTTT. Protein product: CASSQDPDRASGAFF.

In its sample, this clone was seen once. The rearrangement joins TRBV27 to TRBJ1-1; perhaps TRBD1 as D (6 bases). Trimming removed 4 bases from V and 0 bases from J, with 9 bases in between. The CDR3 is made up of 14 amino acids. The germline CDR1 and CDR2 sequences are MNHEY and SMNVEV (reference sequence). The CDR3 loop is CASSSGTMNTEAFF. The CDR3 nucleotides are TGTGCCAGCAGTTCCGGGACAATGAACACTGAAGCTTTCTTT.

The V gene is TRBV10-3, the J gene TRBJ2-7, with 9 bases aligning to TRBD1. Germline V gives CDR1 ENHRY, CDR2 SYGVKD. V lost 2 bases, J lost 2 bases, and 4 bases stayed unmatched. The CDR3 is 15 residues long. The CDR3 protein is CAISEPGQGTYEQYF. Written as DNA, the CDR3 is TGTGCCATCAGTGAGCCGGGACAGGGTACCTACGAGCAGTACTTC.

The table lists this clone with a few counts. The chain is built from TRBV2 and TRBJ1-6; D not certain. The CDR3 length is 13 residues. The V end was cut by 3 bases, the J end by 7 bases, with 7 bases between. CDR1 is SNHLY, CDR2 FYNNEI, per germline. CDR3 sequence: CASSEERNSPLHF. DNA of the CDR3: TGTGCCAGCAGTGAGGAGCGAAATTCACCCCTCCACTTT.

This rearrangement joins TRBV5-8 to TRBJ1-1; D possibly corresponds to TRBD1 (6 bases). From germline, CDR1 is SGHTS and CDR2 YDEGEE. CDR3 length: 14 residues. V was shortened by 0 bases and J by 6 bases, with 12 bases between the two germline ends. The CDR3 here is CASSLGGPGAEAFF. The CDR3 bases are TGTGCCAGCAGCTTGGGAGGTCCAGGGGCTGAAGCTTTCTTT.

This chain joins TRBV6-6 and TRBJ1-1, with no clear D. The CDR3 covers 14 residues. Germline V lookup: CDR1 MNHNY, CDR2 SVGAGI (reference sequence). V was pared by 4 bases and J by 4 bases, with 13 bases between. This chain's CDR3 is CASSLEGKGTEAFF. The CDR3 bases are TGTGCCAGCAGTTTGGAGGGTAAAGGCACTGAAGCTTTCTTT.

V usage is TRBV29-1 and J usage is TRBJ1-1; D is unresolved. CDR1 and CDR2 (germline): SQVTM, ANQGSEA. This CDR3 spans 12 amino acids. The V and J ends lost 4 bases and 3 bases respectively, with 9 bases between them. Here the CDR3 DNA reads TGCAGCGTTGGCTGGCTGGACACTGAAGCTTTCTTT. Translated: CSVGWLDTEAFF.

This rearrangement joins TRBV9 to TRBJ1-2, with D unclear. Germline values: CDR1 SGDLS, CDR2 YYNGEE. This CDR3 is built from 15 residues. V was shortened by 0 bases and J by 4 bases, with 13 bases between the two germline ends. CDR3 sequence reads: CASSVEGSGGYGYTF. DNA for the CDR3: TGTGCCAGCAGCGTAGAAGGCTCCGGAGGCTATGGCTACACCTTC.

About this clone: Germline and junction disagree at one end, which may indicate a read error. Other DNA sequences in the same sample also yield this CDR3. The V call is TRBV7-8, the J call TRBJ2-7, with 8 bases that match TRBD1. CDR1 is SGHVS, CDR2 FQNEAQ, per germline. The CDR3 runs 15 residues. The CDR3 reads CASSLTGTGLYEQYF. The CDR3 DNA is TGCGCCAGCAGCTTAACCGGGACAGGCCTCTACGAGCAGTACTTC.

The V call is TRBV7-9, the J call TRBJ2-5; TRBD1 is a possible D gene (6 bases). V was cut by 2 bases and J by 4 bases, with 11 bases left in between. This CDR3 is built from 14 residues. Germline V gene data show CDR1 as SEHNR and CDR2 as FQNEAQ (reference sequence). The CDR3 coding sequence is TGTGCCAGCAGCTTAAGGGGGACGGGAGAGACCCAGTACTTC. Amino acid sequence: CASSLRGTGETQYF.

This chain links TRBV6-1 with TRBJ2-1; 9 bases agree with TRBD2. This CDR3 is built from 17 residues. Germline trimming cut 3 bases from V and 3 bases from J; bases unmatched to any gene: 9. Per germline, CDR1 MNHNS and CDR2 SASEGT. Written as DNA, the CDR3 is TGTGCCAGCAGTGATTTAGCGGGAGACCCAAACTACAATGAGCAGTTCTTC. Protein sequence: CASSDLAGDPNYNEQFF.

This rearrangement joins TRBV19 to TRBJ2-7; a weak D match, TRBD1 (5 bases). The CDR3 spans 15 residues. In germline, CDR1 is LNHDA, CDR2 SQIVND (reference sequence). V was pared by 3 bases and J by 4 bases, with 16 bases between. DNA for the CDR3: TGTGCCAGTAGTATCCCAGGGTCAGGTACTTACGAGCAGTACTTC. It codes for CASSIPGSGTYEQYF.

The chain joins TRBV28 to TRBJ2-7; possible D gene TRBD1, 7 bases. Germline CDR1 is MDHEN and CDR2 is SYDVKM. The CDR3 sequence is 15 residues long. Trimming pared 4 bases from V and 1 base from J, leaving 14 bases between. This CDR3 reads CASSSPGGKSYEQYF. The DNA of the CDR3 is TGTGCCAGCAGTTCCCCAGGGGGGAAATCCTACGAGCAGTACTTC.